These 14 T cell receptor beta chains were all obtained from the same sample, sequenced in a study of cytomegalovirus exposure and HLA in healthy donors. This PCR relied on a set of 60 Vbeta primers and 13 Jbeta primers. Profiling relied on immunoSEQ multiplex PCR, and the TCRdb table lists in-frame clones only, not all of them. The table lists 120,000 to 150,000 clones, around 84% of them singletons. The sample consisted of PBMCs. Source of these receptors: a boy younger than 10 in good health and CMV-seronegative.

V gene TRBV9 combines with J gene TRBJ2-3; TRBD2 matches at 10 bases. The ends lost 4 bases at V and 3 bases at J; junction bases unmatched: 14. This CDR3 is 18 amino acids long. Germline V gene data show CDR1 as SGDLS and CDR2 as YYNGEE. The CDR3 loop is CASSPLPSGSGLTDTQYF. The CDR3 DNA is TGTGCCAGCAGCCCCCTCCCTAGCGGGAGCGGTTTAACAGATACGCAGTATTTT.

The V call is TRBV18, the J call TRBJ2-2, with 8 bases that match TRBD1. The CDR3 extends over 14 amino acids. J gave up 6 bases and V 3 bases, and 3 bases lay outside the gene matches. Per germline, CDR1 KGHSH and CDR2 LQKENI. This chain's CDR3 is CASSPRQGSGELFF. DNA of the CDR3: TGTGCCAGCTCACCTCGACAGGGGTCCGGGGAGCTGTTTTTT.

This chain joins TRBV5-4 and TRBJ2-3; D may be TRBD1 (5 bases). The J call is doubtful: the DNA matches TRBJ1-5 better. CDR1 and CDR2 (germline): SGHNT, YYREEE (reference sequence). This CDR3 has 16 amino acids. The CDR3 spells CASSLAPWGRTDTQHF. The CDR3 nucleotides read TGTGCCAGCAGCTTGGCTCCCTGGGGCCGCACAGATACGCAGCATTTT.

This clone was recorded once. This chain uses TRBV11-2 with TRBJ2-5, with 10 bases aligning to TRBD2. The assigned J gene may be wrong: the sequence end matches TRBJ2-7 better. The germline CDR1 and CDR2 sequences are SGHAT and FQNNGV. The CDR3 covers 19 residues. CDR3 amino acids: CASSLDYPVLAGGDYEQYF. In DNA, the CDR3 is TGTGCCAGCAGCTTAGATTACCCCGTCTTAGCGGGAGGCGACTACGAGCAGTACTTC.

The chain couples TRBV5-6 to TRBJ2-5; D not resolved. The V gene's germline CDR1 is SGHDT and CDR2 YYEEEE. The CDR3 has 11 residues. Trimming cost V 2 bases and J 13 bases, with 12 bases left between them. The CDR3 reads CASSLKESLYF. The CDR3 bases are TGTGCCAGCAGCTTAAAAGAGAGCTTGTACTTC.

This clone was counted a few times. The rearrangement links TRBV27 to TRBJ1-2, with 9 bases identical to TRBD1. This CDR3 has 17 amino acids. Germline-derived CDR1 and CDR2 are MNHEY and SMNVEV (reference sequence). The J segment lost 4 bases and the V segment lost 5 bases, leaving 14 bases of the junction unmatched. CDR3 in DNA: TGTGCCAGCAGTGAGCATATTACAGGGGGCGATCTCTATGGCTACACCTTC. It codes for CASSEHITGGDLYGYTF.

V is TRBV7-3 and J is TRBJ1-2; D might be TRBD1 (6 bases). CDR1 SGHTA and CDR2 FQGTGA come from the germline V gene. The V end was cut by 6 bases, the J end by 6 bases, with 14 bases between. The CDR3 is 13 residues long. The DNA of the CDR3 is TGTGCCAGCAGTCTCGGGGGGGCGGATGGCTACACCTTC. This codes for CASSLGGADGYTF.

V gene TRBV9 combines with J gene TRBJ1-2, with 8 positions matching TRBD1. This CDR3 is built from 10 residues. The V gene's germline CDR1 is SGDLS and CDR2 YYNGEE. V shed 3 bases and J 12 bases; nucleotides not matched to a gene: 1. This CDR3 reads CASSAGGDTF. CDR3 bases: TGTGCCAGCAGCGCAGGGGGCGACACCTTC.

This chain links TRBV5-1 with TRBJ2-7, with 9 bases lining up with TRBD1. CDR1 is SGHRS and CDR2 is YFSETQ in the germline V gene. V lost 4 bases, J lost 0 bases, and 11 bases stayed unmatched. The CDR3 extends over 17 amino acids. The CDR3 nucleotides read TGCGCCAGCAGCCCAGGACAGGGGACTACGAACTCCTACGAGCAGTACTTC. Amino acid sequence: CASSPGQGTTNSYEQYF.

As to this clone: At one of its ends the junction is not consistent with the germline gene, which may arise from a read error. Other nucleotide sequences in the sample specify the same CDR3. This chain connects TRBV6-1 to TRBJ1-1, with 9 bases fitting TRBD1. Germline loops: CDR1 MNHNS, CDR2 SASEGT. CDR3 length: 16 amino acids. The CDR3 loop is CASSEEDRGMNTEAFF. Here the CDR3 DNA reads TGTGCCAGCAGCGAAGAGGACAGGGGTATGAACACTGAAGCTTTCTTT.

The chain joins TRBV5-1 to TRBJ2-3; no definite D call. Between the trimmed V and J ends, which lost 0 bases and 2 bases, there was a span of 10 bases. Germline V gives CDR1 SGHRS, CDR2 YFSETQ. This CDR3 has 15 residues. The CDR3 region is CASSLGYLDTDTQYF. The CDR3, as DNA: TGCGCCAGCAGCTTGGGGTACTTAGACACAGATACGCAGTATTTT.

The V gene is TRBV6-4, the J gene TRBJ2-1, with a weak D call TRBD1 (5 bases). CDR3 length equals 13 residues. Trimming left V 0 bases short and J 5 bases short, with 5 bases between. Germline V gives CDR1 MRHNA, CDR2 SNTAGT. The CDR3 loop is CASSDSDNNEQFF. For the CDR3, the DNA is TGTGCCAGCAGTGACTCGGACAACAATGAGCAGTTCTTC.

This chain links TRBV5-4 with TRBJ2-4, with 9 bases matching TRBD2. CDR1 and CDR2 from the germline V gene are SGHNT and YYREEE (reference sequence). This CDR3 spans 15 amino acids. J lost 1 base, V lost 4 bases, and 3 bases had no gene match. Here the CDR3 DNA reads TGTGCCAGCAGCCCCGGGACTAGCGCCAAAAACATTCAGTACTTC. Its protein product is CASSPGTSAKNIQYF.

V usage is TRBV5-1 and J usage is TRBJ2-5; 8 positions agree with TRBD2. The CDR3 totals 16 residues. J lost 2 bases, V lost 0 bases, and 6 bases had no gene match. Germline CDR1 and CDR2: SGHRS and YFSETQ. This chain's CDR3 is CASSLVGTRPQETQYF. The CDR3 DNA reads TGCGCCAGCAGCTTGGTAGGGACTAGGCCTCAAGAGACCCAGTACTTC.